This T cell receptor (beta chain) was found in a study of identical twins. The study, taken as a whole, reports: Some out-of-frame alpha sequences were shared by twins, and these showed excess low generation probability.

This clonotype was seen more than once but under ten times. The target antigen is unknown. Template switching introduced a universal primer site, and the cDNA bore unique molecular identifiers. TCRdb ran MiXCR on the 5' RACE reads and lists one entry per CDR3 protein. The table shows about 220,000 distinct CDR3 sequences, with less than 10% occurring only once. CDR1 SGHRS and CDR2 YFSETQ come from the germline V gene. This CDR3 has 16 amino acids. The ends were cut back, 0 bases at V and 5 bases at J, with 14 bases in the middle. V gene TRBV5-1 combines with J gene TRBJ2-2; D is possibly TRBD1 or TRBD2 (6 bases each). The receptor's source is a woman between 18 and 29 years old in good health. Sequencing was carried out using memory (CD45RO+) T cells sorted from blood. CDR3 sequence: CASSLAPQGRTGELFF. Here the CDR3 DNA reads TGCGCCAGCAGCTTGGCCCCGCAGGGGAGGACCGGGGAGCTGTTTTTT.